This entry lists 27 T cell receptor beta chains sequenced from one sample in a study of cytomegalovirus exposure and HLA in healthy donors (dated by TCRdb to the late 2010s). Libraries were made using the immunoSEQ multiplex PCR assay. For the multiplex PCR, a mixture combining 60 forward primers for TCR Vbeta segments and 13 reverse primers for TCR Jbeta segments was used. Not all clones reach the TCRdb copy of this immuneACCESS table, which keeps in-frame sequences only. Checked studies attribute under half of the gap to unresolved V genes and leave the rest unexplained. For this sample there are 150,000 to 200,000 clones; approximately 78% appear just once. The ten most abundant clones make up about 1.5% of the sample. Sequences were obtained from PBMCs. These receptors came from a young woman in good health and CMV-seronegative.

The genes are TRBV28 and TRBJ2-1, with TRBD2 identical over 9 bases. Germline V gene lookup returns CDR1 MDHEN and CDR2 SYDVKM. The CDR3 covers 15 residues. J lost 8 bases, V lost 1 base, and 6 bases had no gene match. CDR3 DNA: TGTGCCAGCAGTTTATCGGTAGCGGGAGTACATGAGCAGTTCTTC. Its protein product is CASSLSVAGVHEQFF.

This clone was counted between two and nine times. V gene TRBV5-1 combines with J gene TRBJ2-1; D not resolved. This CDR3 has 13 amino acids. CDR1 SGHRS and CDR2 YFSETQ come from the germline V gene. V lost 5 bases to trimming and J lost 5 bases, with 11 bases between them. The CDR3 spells CASSSTYHNEQFF. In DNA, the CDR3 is TGCGCCAGCAGTTCGACTTATCACAATGAGCAGTTCTTC.

As DNA, the CDR3 is TGTGCCAGCAGTAGTCAGGGCACAGATACGCAGTATTTT. This encodes CASSSQGTDTQYF. This sequence joins TRBV28 and TRBJ2-3; no clear D gene. Germline CDR1 reads MDHEN; CDR2 reads SYDVKM. Deletions cut 5 bases from V and 1 base from J, with 7 bases between. The CDR3 extends over 13 amino acids.

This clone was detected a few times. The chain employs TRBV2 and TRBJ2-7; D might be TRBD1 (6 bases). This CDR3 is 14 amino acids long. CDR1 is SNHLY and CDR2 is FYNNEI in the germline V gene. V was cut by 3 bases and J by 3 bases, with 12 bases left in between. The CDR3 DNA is TGTGCCAGCAGTGATGCAGGGGTCCTCTACGAGCAGTACTTC. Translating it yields CASSDAGVLYEQYF.

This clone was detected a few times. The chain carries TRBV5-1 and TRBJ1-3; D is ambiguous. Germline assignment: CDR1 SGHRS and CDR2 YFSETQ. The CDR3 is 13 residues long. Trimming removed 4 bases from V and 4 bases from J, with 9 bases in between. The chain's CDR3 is CASSADGGNTIYF. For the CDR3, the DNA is TGCGCCAGCAGCGCTGACGGGGGAAACACCATATATTTT.

The CDR3 protein is CASSLRGFTEAFF. The CDR3 coding sequence is TGTGCCAGCAGCTTACGGGGGTTCACTGAAGCTTTCTTT. The chain uses TRBV11-2 and TRBJ1-1, with D possibly TRBD1 on 5 matching bases. In germline, CDR1 is SGHAT, CDR2 FQNNGV. The length of the CDR3 is 13 residues. V gave up 2 bases and J gave up 4 bases, with 8 bases separating them.

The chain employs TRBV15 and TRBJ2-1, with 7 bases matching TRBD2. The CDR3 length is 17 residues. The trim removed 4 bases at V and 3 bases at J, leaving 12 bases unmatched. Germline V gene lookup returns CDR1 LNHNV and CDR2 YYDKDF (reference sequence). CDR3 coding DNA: TGTGCCACCAGCACCGGAAGCGGGGATAGCGGCTACAATGAGCAGTTCTTC. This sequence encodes CATSTGSGDSGYNEQFF.

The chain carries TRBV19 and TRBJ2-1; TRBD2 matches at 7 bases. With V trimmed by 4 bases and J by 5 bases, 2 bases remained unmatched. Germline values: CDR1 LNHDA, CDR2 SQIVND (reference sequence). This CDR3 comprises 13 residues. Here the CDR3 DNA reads TGTGCCAGTAGTAGCGGGAGCAACAATGAGCAGTTCTTC. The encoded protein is CASSSGSNNEQFF.

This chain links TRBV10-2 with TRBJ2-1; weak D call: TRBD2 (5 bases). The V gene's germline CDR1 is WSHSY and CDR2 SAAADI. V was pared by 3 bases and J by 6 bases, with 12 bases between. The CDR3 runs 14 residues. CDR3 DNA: TGCGCCAGCAGTGATCCCCACCGGGGCAATGAGCAGTTCTTC. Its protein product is CASSDPHRGNEQFF.

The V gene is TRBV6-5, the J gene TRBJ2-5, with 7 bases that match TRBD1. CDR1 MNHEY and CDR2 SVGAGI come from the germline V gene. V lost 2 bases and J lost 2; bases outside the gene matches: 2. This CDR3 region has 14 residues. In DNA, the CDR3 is TGTGCCAGCAGTTACCGACAGGGACAAGAGACCCAGTACTTC. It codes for CASSYRQGQETQYF.

The CDR3 nucleotides are TGTGCCAGCTCGGGACAGGGCGGTGGCACCGGGGAGCTGTTTTTT. Translated, it gives CASSGQGGGTGELFF. This chain uses TRBV6-5 with TRBJ2-2, with TRBD1 matching over 9 bases. Germline CDR1 and CDR2: MNHEY and SVGAGI. V lost 8 bases to trimming and J lost 4 bases; unmatched junction nucleotides: 8. The CDR3 covers 15 residues.

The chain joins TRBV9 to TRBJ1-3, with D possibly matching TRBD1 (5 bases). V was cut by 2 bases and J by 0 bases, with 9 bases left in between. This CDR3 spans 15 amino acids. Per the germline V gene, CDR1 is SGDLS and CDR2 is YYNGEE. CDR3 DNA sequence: TGTGCCAGCAGCGTCACAGGCTCCTCTGGAAACACCATATATTTT. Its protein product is CASSVTGSSGNTIYF.

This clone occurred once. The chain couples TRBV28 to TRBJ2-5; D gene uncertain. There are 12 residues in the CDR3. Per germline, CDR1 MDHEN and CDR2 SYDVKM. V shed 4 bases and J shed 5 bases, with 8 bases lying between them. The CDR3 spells CASSSTPETQYF. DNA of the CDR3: TGTGCCAGCAGTTCCACTCCGGAGACCCAGTACTTC.

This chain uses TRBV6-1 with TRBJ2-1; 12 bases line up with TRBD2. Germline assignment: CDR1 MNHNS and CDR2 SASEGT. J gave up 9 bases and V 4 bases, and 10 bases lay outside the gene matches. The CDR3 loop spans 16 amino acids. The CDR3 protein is CASSVTLAGGGGEQFF. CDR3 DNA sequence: TGTGCCAGCAGTGTAACACTAGCGGGAGGCGGGGGTGAGCAGTTCTTC.

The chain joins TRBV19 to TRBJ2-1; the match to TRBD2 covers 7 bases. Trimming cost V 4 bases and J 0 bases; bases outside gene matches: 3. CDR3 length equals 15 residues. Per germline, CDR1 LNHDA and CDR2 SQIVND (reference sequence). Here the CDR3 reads CASSTGGSSYNEQFF. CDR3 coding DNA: TGTGCCAGTAGTACGGGCGGGAGCTCCTACAATGAGCAGTTCTTC.

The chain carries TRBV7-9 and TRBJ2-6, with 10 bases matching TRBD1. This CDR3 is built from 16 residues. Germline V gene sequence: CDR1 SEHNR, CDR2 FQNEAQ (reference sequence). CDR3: CSLDVGDRGQANVLTF. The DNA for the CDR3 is TGTTCCCTAGATGTTGGGGACAGGGGCCAGGCCAACGTCCTGACTTTC. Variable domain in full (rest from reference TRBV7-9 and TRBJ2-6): DTGVSQNPRHKITKRGQNVTFRCDPISEHNRLYWYRQTLGQGPEFLTYFQNEAQLEKSRLLSDRFSAERPKGSFSTLEIQRTEQGDSAMYLCSLDVGDRGQANVLTFGAGSRLTVL.

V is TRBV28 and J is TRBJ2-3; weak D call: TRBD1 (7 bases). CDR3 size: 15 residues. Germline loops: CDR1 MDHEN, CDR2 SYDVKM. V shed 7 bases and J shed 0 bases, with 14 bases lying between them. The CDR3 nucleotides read TGTGCCAGCACAGGGGGGAGCGCTAGCACAGATACGCAGTATTTT. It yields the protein CASTGGSASTDTQYF.

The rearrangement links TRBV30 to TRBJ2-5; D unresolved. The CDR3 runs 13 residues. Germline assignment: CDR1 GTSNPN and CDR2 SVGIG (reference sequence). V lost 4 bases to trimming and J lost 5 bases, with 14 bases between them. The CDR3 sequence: CAWIFEYAETQYF. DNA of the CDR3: TGTGCCTGGATATTCGAGTATGCGGAGACCCAGTACTTC.

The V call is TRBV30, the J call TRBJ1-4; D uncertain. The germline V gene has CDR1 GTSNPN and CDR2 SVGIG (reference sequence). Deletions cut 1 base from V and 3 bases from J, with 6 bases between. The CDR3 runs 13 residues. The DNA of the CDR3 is TGTGCCTGGAGTGGGCCGCCTAATGAAAAACTGTTTTTT. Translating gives CAWSGPPNEKLFF.

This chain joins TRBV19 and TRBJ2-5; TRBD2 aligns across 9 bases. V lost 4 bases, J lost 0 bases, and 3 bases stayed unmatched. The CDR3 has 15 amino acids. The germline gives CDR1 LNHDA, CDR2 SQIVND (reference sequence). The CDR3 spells CASSSGREYQETQYF. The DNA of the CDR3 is TGTGCCAGTAGTAGCGGGAGGGAGTACCAAGAGACCCAGTACTTC.

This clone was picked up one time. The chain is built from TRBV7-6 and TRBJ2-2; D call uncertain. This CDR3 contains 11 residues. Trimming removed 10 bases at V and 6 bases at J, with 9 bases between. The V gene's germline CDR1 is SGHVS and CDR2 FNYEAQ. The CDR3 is CATKIPGELFF. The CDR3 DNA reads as TGTGCCACCAAAATCCCCGGGGAGCTGTTTTTT.

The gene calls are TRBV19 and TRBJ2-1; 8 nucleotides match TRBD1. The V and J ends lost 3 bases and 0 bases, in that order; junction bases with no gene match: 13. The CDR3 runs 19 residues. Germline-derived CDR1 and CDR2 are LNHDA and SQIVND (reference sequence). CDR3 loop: CASSIRGRRSRSSYNEQFF. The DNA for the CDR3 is TGTGCCAGTAGTATCAGGGGGCGCAGGAGCAGGAGCTCCTACAATGAGCAGTTCTTC.

The CDR3 is CASSPEVHGRTEAFF. CDR3 sequence (DNA): TGTGCCAGCAGCCCGGAGGTACACGGGAGGACTGAAGCTTTCTTT. The rearrangement uses TRBV5-6 and TRBJ1-1; no firm D call. Germline CDR1 SGHDT, CDR2 YYEEEE. The CDR3 is 15 amino acids. Trimming left V 4 bases short and J 5 bases short, with 18 bases between. Drawing the rest from reference TRBV5-6 and TRBJ1-1, the complete variable domain is DAGVTQSPTHLIKTRGQQVTLRCSPKSGHDTVSWYQQALGQGPQFIFQYYEEEERQRGNFPDRFSGHQFPNYSSELNVNALLLGDSALYLCASSPEVHGRTEAFFGQGTRLTVV.

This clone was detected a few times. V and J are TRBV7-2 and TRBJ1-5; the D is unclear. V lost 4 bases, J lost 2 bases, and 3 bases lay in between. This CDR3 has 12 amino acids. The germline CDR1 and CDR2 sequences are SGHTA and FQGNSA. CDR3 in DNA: TGTGCCAGCAGCTCAGGCAATCAGCCCCAGCATTTT. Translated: CASSSGNQPQHF.

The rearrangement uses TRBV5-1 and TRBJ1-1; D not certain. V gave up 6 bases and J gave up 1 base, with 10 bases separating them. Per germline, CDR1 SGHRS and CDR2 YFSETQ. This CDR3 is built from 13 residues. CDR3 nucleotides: TGCGCCAGCAATATACAGCCGAACACTGAAGCTTTCTTT. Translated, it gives CASNIQPNTEAFF.

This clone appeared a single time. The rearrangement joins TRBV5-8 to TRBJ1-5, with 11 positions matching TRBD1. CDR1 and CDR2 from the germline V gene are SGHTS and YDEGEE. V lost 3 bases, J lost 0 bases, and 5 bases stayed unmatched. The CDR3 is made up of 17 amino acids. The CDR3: CASSSGTGGYSNQPQHF. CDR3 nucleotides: TGTGCCAGCAGCTCCGGGACAGGGGGTTATAGCAATCAGCCCCAGCATTTT.

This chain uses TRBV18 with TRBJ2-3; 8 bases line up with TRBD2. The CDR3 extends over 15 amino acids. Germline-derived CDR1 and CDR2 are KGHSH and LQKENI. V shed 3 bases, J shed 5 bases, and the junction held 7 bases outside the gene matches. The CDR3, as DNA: TGTGCCAGCTCACCGTACGGGAGGGAGGGAGATACGCAGTATTTT. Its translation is CASSPYGREGDTQYF.